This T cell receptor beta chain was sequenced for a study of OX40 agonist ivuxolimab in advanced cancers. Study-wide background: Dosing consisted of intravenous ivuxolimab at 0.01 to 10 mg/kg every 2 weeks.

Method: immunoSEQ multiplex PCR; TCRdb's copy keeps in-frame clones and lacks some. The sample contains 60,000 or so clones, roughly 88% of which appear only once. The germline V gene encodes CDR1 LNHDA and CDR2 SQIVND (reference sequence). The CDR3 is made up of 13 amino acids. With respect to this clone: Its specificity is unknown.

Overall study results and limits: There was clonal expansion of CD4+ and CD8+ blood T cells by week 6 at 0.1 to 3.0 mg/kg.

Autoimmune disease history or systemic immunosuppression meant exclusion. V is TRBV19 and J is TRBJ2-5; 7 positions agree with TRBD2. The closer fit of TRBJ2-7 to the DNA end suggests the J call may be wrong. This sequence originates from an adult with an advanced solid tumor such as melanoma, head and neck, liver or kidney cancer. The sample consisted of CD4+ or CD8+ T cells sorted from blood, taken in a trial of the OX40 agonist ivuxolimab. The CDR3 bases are TGTGCCAGTAGTAAAGCGGGGACCTACGAGCAGTACTTC. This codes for CASSKAGTYEQYF.